Below are 13 T cell receptor beta chains sequenced from a single sample in a study of regulatory T cells in long-lasting Graves disease. Time point given: newly diagnosed GD, antithyroid drugs for less than 3 months. There was RNA extracted from PBMCs, and the TCR library was made from it. Assembly of TCR beta libraries relied on iRepertoire HTBI primers together with Arm-PCR of CDR3 regions. TCRdb re-analysed the multiplex PCR reads in MiXCR, keeping a single row per CDR3 protein. The repertoire consists of approximately 540,000 distinct CDR3 sequences, with 9.5% to 15% occurring once and the leading ten covering approximately 9.6%. A further study also used this sample, focusing on T cells in Graves' hyperthyroidism and ophthalmopathy.

The specimen was peripheral blood mononuclear cells (PBMCs), collected at new diagnosis, from a patient treated with antithyroid drugs. These receptor sequences come from a woman aged 25 to 39 with Graves disease.

This clonotype was counted ten times or more. One end of the junction varies from germline; a read error may be responsible. This chain joins TRBV13 and TRBJ2-7; D tentatively fits TRBD1 or TRBD2 (6 bases each). The germline gives CDR1 PRHDT, CDR2 FYEKMQ (reference sequence). This CDR3 has 12 residues. For the CDR3, the DNA is TGTGCCAGCAGCTTTTTTGAGGGGGGCTTAACCTTC. Translating gives CASSFFEGGLTF.

This clonotype has a count of ten or more. V is TRBV28 and J is TRBJ2-7, with D possibly TRBD1 on 6 matching bases. The germline V and J ends were trimmed by 2 bases and 0 bases, with 14 bases remaining between them. This CDR3 is built from 16 residues. Germline V gene data show CDR1 as MDHEN and CDR2 as SYDVKM. The CDR3 protein is CASSLPRGAFSYEQYF. The CDR3 DNA reads TGTGCCAGCAGTTTACCCAGGGGAGCGTTCTCCTACGAGCAGTACTTC.

This clonotype was counted many times. This chain links TRBV20-1 with TRBJ1-2, with a weak D call TRBD1 (5 bases). Trimming cost V 5 bases and J 5 bases, with 15 bases left between them. The germline gives CDR1 DFQATT, CDR2 SNEGSKA (reference sequence). This CDR3 contains 13 residues. Here the CDR3 DNA reads TGCAGTGCTCTGGGAGGGGTCGGGTATGGCTACACCTTC. Translated: CSALGGVGYGYTF.

This clonotype was counted only a few times. The CDR3 spells CASSLGRPTAGANVLTF. The DNA for the CDR3 is TGTGCCAGCAGCTTAGGTCGGCCCACAGCTGGGGCCAACGTCCTGACTTTC. The chain couples TRBV13 to TRBJ2-6; D uncertain. Germline V gene lookup returns CDR1 PRHDT and CDR2 FYEKMQ (reference sequence). The CDR3 sequence is 17 residues long. Trimming pared 0 bases from V and 2 bases from J, leaving 11 bases between.

Ten or more counts support this clonotype. The chain carries TRBV11-2 and TRBJ1-2; no reliable D call. CDR3 length: 15 amino acids. V lost 6 bases and J 3 bases, leaving 17 bases between the germline ends. The germline gives CDR1 SGHAT, CDR2 FQNNGV. CDR3 loop: CASRKHGVAYYGYTF. The DNA of the CDR3 is TGTGCCAGCAGAAAGCATGGTGTCGCCTACTATGGCTACACCTTC. Full variable domain (rest looked up from reference TRBV11-2 and TRBJ1-2): EAGVAQSPRYKIIEKRQSVAFWCNPISGHATLYWYQQILGQGPKLLIQFQNNGVVDDSQLPKDRFSAERLKGVDSTLKIQPAKLEDSAVYLCASRKHGVAYYGYTFGSGTRLTVV.

At least ten counts were recorded for this clonotype. The J gene is TRBJ2-1, the V gene TRBV28; 16 bases align to TRBD2. V shed 5 bases and J 6 bases; nucleotides not matched to a gene: 7. Germline values: CDR1 MDHEN, CDR2 SYDVKM. The CDR3 has 17 amino acids. The CDR3 reads CASSLPGTSGRANEQFF. In nucleotides, the CDR3 is TGTGCCAGCAGTCTTCCCGGGACTAGCGGGAGGGCCAATGAGCAGTTCTTC.

There are many counts of this clonotype. V is TRBV3-1 and J is TRBJ2-1; D not certain. Trimming cost V 2 bases and J 9 bases, with 8 bases left between them. CDR1 and CDR2 (germline): LGHDT, YNNKEL (reference sequence). The CDR3 is 12 amino acids. CDR3: CASSQRKAEQFF. The CDR3 DNA reads as TGTGCCAGCAGCCAACGGAAGGCTGAGCAGTTCTTC.

This clonotype turned up a few times. The CDR3 loop is CASSGTRDGNSYNEQFF. The CDR3 coding sequence is TGTGCCAGTAGTGGTACCCGGGACGGAAACTCCTACAATGAGCAGTTCTTC. The V gene is TRBV19, the J gene TRBJ2-1; D is possibly TRBD1 or TRBD2 (5 bases each). Trimming took 5 bases from V and 0 from J, leaving 17 bases between them. Germline CDR1 is LNHDA and CDR2 is SQIVND (reference sequence). The CDR3 is made up of 17 amino acids.

The table lists this clonotype with many counts. The CDR3 coding sequence is TGTGCCAGCGCAGGGGACTGGGGCACTGAAGCTTTCTTT. This gives the protein CASAGDWGTEAFF. The chain joins TRBV18 to TRBJ1-1; D may be TRBD1 (6 bases). The ends were cut back, 8 bases at V and 4 bases at J, with 14 bases in the middle. CDR3 length: 13 amino acids. In germline, CDR1 is KGHSH, CDR2 LQKENI.

This clonotype was seen many times. The chain recombines TRBV19 with TRBJ2-1; TRBD2 aligns across 12 bases. This CDR3 contains 15 residues. The V gene end was trimmed by 4 bases and the J gene end by 4 bases; junction bases not matched to a gene: 2. CDR1 is LNHDA, CDR2 SQIVND, per germline (reference sequence). CDR3 loop: CASSRTSGDYNEQFF. In DNA form, the CDR3 reads TGTGCCAGTAGTAGGACTAGCGGGGATTACAATGAGCAGTTCTTC.

V usage is TRBV12-3 or TRBV12-4 and J usage is TRBJ2-1, with 8 bases fitting TRBD2. With 6 bases clipped from V and 9 bases from J, the junction kept 10 bases outside the gene matches. This CDR3 has 14 residues. CDR3: CASRPWTSTGEQFF. The CDR3 coding sequence is TGTGCCAGCAGGCCCTGGACTAGCACCGGTGAGCAGTTCTTC.

On this clonotype itself: Since a far larger clone is one base different, this is likely a read error. The rearrangement joins TRBV4-2 to TRBJ2-7, with D unclear. This CDR3 comprises 14 residues. V lost 4 bases and J lost 0, with 10 bases in between. The germline gives CDR1 LGHNA, CDR2 YNFKEQ. This CDR3 is CASSPPPGSYEQYF. The CDR3 bases are TGTGCCAGCAGCCCCCCCCCCGGCTCCTACGAGCAGTACTTC.

The rearrangement uses TRBV30 and TRBJ2-1, with a possible D match to TRBD1 (5 bases). V was trimmed by 1 base and J by 12 bases, leaving 10 bases between them. The CDR3 is made up of 11 amino acids. Germline V gene lookup returns CDR1 GTSNPN and CDR2 SVGIG (reference sequence). CDR3 loop: CAWSEGQGQFF. The CDR3 DNA reads TGTGCCTGGAGTGAGGGTCAGGGGCAGTTCTTC. Based on the CDR3 plus reference TRBV30 and TRBJ2-1, the full variable domain is SQTIHQWPATLVQPVGSPLSLECTVEGTSNPNLYWYRQAAGRGLQLLFYSVGIGQISSEVPQNLSASRPQDRQFILSSKKLLLSDSGFYLCAWSEGQGQFFGPGTRLTVL.